Listed below are T cell receptor beta chains from one sample, sequenced in a study of cytotoxic CD8 clonotypes in ibrutinib-treated CLL. This table comes from immunoSEQ multiplex PCR, and its TCRdb copy is limited to in-frame clones, with some not included. Of 250,000 or so clones listed, 60% to 75% are singletons. Specimen: PBMCs, collected after 24 months of ibrutinib treatment. Every receptor here comes from a human donor with chronic lymphocytic leukemia. Both conserved end residues are part of each CDR3. A D gene is named only where the DNA matches it firmly. Not all rows give a size; the values are once, few, many and, for expanded clones, a class.

d_call	clone_size	j_call	v_call	cdr3_nt	cdr3_aa
.	.	TRBJ1-1	TRBV28	TGTGCCACCACGTCCCAAATTGAAGCTTTCTTT	CATTSQIEAFF
TRBD2	.	TRBJ2-1	TRBV27	TGTGCCAGCAGTTTATCGACTAGCGGTAAGCAGTTCTTC	CASSLSTSGKQFF
.	few	TRBJ2-7	TRBV6-5	TGTGCCAGCAGTGCTCAGACCACGACCTACGAGCAGTACTTC	CASSAQTTTYEQYF
TRBD2	.	TRBJ2-3	TRBV4-2	TGTGCCAGCAGCCCCCAGATTCTGGGGGGGGGTACCACAGATACGCAGTATTTT	CASSPQILGGGTTDTQYF
.	.	TRBJ2-2	TRBV28	TGTGCCAGCACCAGGACAGCGAACACCGGGGAGCTGTTTTTT	CASTRTANTGELFF
.	.	TRBJ2-7	TRBV5-1	TGCGCCAGCTCGGGGAGGGGGCTCACGCACGTAGCGGGTAACTCCCGCGAGCAGTACTTC	CASSGRGLTHVAGNSREQYF
TRBD2	.	TRBJ2-7	TRBV5-1	TGCGCCAGCAGCTTGGCCGGGGGGGCCTACGAGCAGTACTTC	CASSLAGGAYEQYF
.	.	TRBJ2-7	TRBV11-3	TGTGCCAACCCTGGGGTGATGGCCTACGAGCAGTACTTC	CANPGVMAYEQYF
.	once	TRBJ2-5	TRBV6-5	TGTGCCAGCAGTTACTCAGCCCTCCAAGAGACCCAGTACTTC	CASSYSALQETQYF
TRBD2	.	TRBJ2-1	TRBV5-1	TGCGCCAGCAGCTTGTTCCGGGAGGGCCCGGTTGAGCAGTTCTTC	CASSLFREGPVEQFF
TRBD1	.	TRBJ2-6	TRBV9	TGTGCCAGCAGCGGGACAGGGTCCTCTGGGGCCAACGTCCTGACTTTC	CASSGTGSSGANVLTF
TRBD1	few	TRBJ2-7	TRBV2	TGTGCCAGCAACCAGGGGGCTGGTTACGAGCAGTACTTC	CASNQGAGYEQYF
.	few	TRBJ2-1	TRBV5-1	TGCGCCAGCAGCGAGCACAATGAGCAGTTCTTC	CASSEHNEQFF
.	.	TRBJ2-1	TRBV25-1	TGTGCCAGCAGTGAATTTAGTAGTCTCGATGAGCAGTTCTTC	CASSEFSSLDEQFF
.	.	TRBJ2-7	TRBV4-1	TGCGCCAGCAGCCAAGATGACACATACTACGAGCAGTACTTC	CASSQDDTYYEQYF
.	.	TRBJ2-3	TRBV27	TGTGCCAGCAGTTTAGGGGCCACTAGCACAGATACGCAGTATTTT	CASSLGATSTDTQYF
TRBD1	.	TRBJ2-3	TRBV15	TGTGCCACCAGGCTGGGGGGACAGGGGACAGATACGCAGTATTTT	CATRLGGQGTDTQYF
.	.	TRBJ1-1	TRBV5-6	TGTGCCAGCAGCCTAGATATAGCTGAAGCTTTCTTT	CASSLDIAEAFF
.	.	TRBJ2-5	TRBV20-1	TGCAGTGCTAGACCCGTTTCTACCCAGTACTTC	CSARPVSTQYF
TRBD1	few	TRBJ2-2	TRBV25-1	TGTGCCACCCCCAGGGGGAGTGCGAACACCGGGGAGCTGTTTTTT	CATPRGSANTGELFF
TRBD1	.	TRBJ1-5	TRBV2	TGTGCCAGCAGGGAACTCCGGGACAGGGTTTATCAGCCCCAGCATTTT	CASRELRDRVYQPQHF
.	.	TRBJ2-5	TRBV5-6	TGTGCCAGCAGCTTGGCCAGGGGTAGAGAGACCCAGTACTTC	CASSLARGRETQYF
.	.	TRBJ2-7	TRBV5-6	TGTGCCAGCAGCCCCCGTTGGAGGTACGAGCAGTACTTC	CASSPRWRYEQYF
.	.	TRBJ2-1	TRBV9	TGTGCCAGCAGCACCCAAGGGAGTCCCCTTAGCTCCTACAATGAGCAGTTCTTC	CASSTQGSPLSSYNEQFF
.	.	TRBJ2-7	TRBV29-1	TGCAGCTATGGGAGTTTCTACGAGCAGTACTTC	CSYGSFYEQYF
.	once	TRBJ2-2	TRBV19	TGTGCCAGTAGTATAGAGAAGCCGGACGGGCACGCATCGAAGACCGGGGAGCTGTTTTTT	CASSIEKPDGHASKTGELFF
.	.	TRBJ2-1	TRBV19	TGTGCCAGTAGTATGGGCAGGGAGGTGAACAATGAGCAGTTCTTC	CASSMGREVNNEQFF
TRBD1	.	TRBJ2-7	TRBV7-9	TGTGCCAGCAGCTTAGTAGGGGGCGCGAAGAGATCCTACGAGCAGTACTTC	CASSLVGGAKRSYEQYF
.	.	TRBJ1-1	TRBV20-1	TGCAGTGCTGTTACAGGTGAAGCTTTCTTT	CSAVTGEAFF
TRBD2	once	TRBJ2-1	TRBV15	TGTGCCACCAGCCTCCGAGTTAGCGGGAGCTCCTACAATGAGCAGTTCTTC	CATSLRVSGSSYNEQFF